This T cell receptor (beta chain) was documented in a study of blood T cell repertoires in COVID-19. The table came from immunoSEQ multiplex PCR; TCRdb's copy has only in-frame clones and leaves some out. The profile covers hundreds of thousands of clones, with 80% to 90% appearing a single time and 8.5% to 10% taken by the ten largest. The sequenced sample was PBMCs or T cells enriched from blood (not recorded which). The TCR originated in a woman younger than 35 who had recovered from COVID-19.

The CDR3 DNA reads as TGTGCCAGCAGTGTCACGGACAATGAGCAGTTCTTC. The encoded protein is CASSVTDNEQFF. This chain links TRBV2 with TRBJ2-1; D is ambiguous. Trimming stripped 4 bases from V and 5 bases from J, with 6 bases between. The germline V gene has CDR1 SNHLY and CDR2 FYNNEI. This CDR3 has 12 residues. Looking up the rest from reference TRBV2 and TRBJ2-1 gives the full variable domain: EPEVTQTPSHQVTQMGQEVILRCVPISNHLYFYWYRQILGQKVEFLVSFYNNEISEKSEIFDDQFSVERPDGSNFTLKIRSTKLEDSAMYFCASSVTDNEQFFGPGTRLTVL.